The source of this T cell receptor beta chain is a study of blood T cell repertoires in COVID-19. Looked up from germline, CDR1 is LNHDA and CDR2 is SQIVND (reference sequence). V gave up 0 bases and J gave up 9 bases, with 18 bases separating them. The CDR3 runs 16 residues. Profiled with immunoSEQ multiplex PCR; TCRdb holds only in-frame clones, not every one. The sample records approximately 500,000 clones, roughly 90% being singletons. This receptor was obtained from a woman aged 40 to 55 who had recovered from COVID-19. V gene TRBV19 combines with J gene TRBJ2-1; D might be TRBD2 (6 bases). Sequencing input: PBMCs or T cells enriched from blood (not recorded which). Here the CDR3 reads CASSIDLFGGAVEQFF. The CDR3 DNA is TGTGCCAGTAGTATAGATCTATTCGGCGGGGCCGTTGAGCAGTTCTTC. The entire variable domain, with the rest obtained from reference TRBV19 and TRBJ2-1, is as follows: DGGITQSPKYLFRKEGQNVTLSCEQNLNHDAMYWYRQDPGQGLRLIYYSQIVNDFQKGDIAEGYSVSREKKESFPLTVTSAQKNPTAFYLCASSIDLFGGAVEQFFGPGTRLTVL.